The 22 T cell receptor beta chains below come from one sample, sequenced in a study of lymphopenia after photon versus proton radiotherapy (dated by TCRdb to about 2019). Receptor libraries were prepared by the immunoSEQ multiplex PCR assay. In its TCRdb copy, this immuneACCESS table keeps in-frame sequences only and misses some clones. Where compared with another copy, unresolved V genes explain less than half of these, and the others have no known cause. A total of about 24,000 clones appear in this sample, roughly 80% of them only once. The ten largest clones add up to 24% of the sample. The sample consisted of peripheral blood, taken from a patient treated with photon-based radiotherapy. The receptors come from a man aged 35-49 years with gastric cancer.

Concerning this clone: The sample holds other DNA sequences that translate to the same CDR3. V and J are TRBV7-6 and TRBJ2-5, with D tentatively TRBD1 (5 bases). Germline CDR1 SGHVS, CDR2 FNYEAQ. The germline V and J ends were trimmed by 0 bases and 3 bases, with 5 bases remaining between them. This CDR3 has 13 residues. Here the CDR3 DNA reads TGTGCCAGCAGCTTAGCCAGGGAAGAGACCCAGTACTTC. Its protein product is CASSLAREETQYF.

The chain is built from TRBV2 and TRBJ1-6; the match to TRBD1 covers 8 bases. The length of the CDR3 is 14 residues. V lost 5 bases to trimming and J lost 10 bases; unmatched junction nucleotides: 7. In germline, CDR1 is SNHLY, CDR2 FYNNEI. This CDR3 is CASSKDRVRSPLHF. The CDR3 DNA sequence: TGTGCCAGCAGTAAGGACAGGGTGAGATCACCCCTCCACTTT.

This chain uses TRBV10-3 with TRBJ1-6; no reliable D call. V gave up 3 bases and J gave up 5 bases, with 11 bases separating them. The CDR3 is 15 amino acids. From germline, CDR1 is ENHRY and CDR2 SYGVKD. In DNA form, the CDR3 reads TGTGCCATCAGTGAATATCGACACCATAATTCACCCCTCCACTTT. Protein sequence: CAISEYRHHNSPLHF.

The gene calls are TRBV6-6 and TRBJ2-7, with 7 bases identical to TRBD1. Germline values: CDR1 MNHNY, CDR2 SVGAGI (reference sequence). The CDR3 contains 13 residues. After removal of 6 bases from V and 2 bases from J, the junction contained 4 bases not matched to a gene. CDR3 sequence reads: CASSTGQTYEQYF. DNA for the CDR3: TGTGCCAGCAGCACGGGACAGACCTACGAGCAGTACTTC.

This chain connects TRBV4-3 to TRBJ1-5; D not resolved. Germline CDR1 LGHNA, CDR2 YSLEER. This CDR3 contains 13 residues. Trimming pared 1 base from V and 4 bases from J, leaving 5 bases between. The CDR3 loop is CASSQATNQPQHF. CDR3 DNA: TGCGCCAGCAGCCAAGCGACAAATCAGCCCCAGCATTTT.

This clone was seen just once. The J gene is TRBJ2-5, the V gene TRBV7-3; a possible D gene is TRBD2 (6 bases). This CDR3 region has 14 residues. Trimming cost V 5 bases and J 0 bases, with 10 bases left between them. Germline V gene data show CDR1 as SGHTA and CDR2 as FQGTGA. The CDR3 region is CASSSTGDQETQYF. Here the CDR3 DNA reads TGTGCCAGCAGCAGTACGGGGGACCAAGAGACCCAGTACTTC.

CDR3 in DNA: TGTGCCAGTAGTGCCTACAACAGGGGTAGCAATCAGCCCCAGCATTTT. Its protein product is CASSAYNRGSNQPQHF. The chain employs TRBV19 and TRBJ1-5; 7 bases align to TRBD1. CDR1 LNHDA and CDR2 SQIVND come from the germline V gene (reference sequence). V lost 5 bases and J lost 0; bases outside the gene matches: 7. The CDR3 loop spans 16 amino acids.

The chain has TRBV4-3 and TRBJ1-5; D is unresolved. Germline V CDR1 and CDR2: LGHNA, YSLEER. CDR3 length: 14 amino acids. The germline V and J ends were trimmed by 0 bases and 5 bases, with 8 bases remaining between them. The CDR3 loop is CASSQEYLDQPQHF. The CDR3 bases are TGCGCCAGCAGCCAAGAATACTTGGATCAGCCCCAGCATTTT.

Worth noting for this clone: The junction and the germline gene differ at one end; a read error may be behind it. The V gene is TRBV9, the J gene TRBJ2-5; 13 positions match TRBD2. The CDR3 totals 16 residues. Germline loops: CDR1 SGDLS, CDR2 YYNGEE. Here the CDR3 reads CASSASGLAGPQGLNF. CDR3 nucleotide sequence: TGTGCCAGCAGCGCTTCGGGACTAGCGGGGCCCCAGGGTCTGAACTTC. Using reference TRBV9 and TRBJ2-5 for the parts outside the CDR3, the full variable domain is DSGVTQTPKHLITATGQRVTLRCSPRSGDLSVYWYQQSLDQGLQFLIQYYNGEERAKGNILERFSAQQFPDLHSELNLSSLELGDSALYFCASSASGLAGPQGLNFGPGTRLLVL.

To note about this clone: The junction and the germline gene differ at one end; a read error may be behind it. This chain uses TRBV5-1 with TRBJ2-7; D is undetermined. The germline V gene has CDR1 SGHRS and CDR2 YFSETQ. This CDR3 is 14 amino acids long. The CDR3 here is CASSPSSKGYEQYF. CDR3 in DNA: TGTGCCAGCAGCCCCTCCAGCAAGGGCTACGAGCAGTACTTC.

This clone has only a few counts. The V call is TRBV10-3, the J call TRBJ2-1; D remains ambiguous. With 10 bases removed from V and 8 bases from J, the gap between germline ends came to 15 bases. Looked up from germline, CDR1 is ENHRY and CDR2 is SYGVKD. There are 12 residues in the CDR3. The CDR3 loop reads CATSRGRDEQFF. For the CDR3, the DNA is TGTGCCACCTCGAGAGGTCGTGATGAGCAGTTCTTC.

This chain connects TRBV13 to TRBJ1-5; 8 bases agree with TRBD1. The CDR3 runs 14 residues. Germline values: CDR1 PRHDT, CDR2 FYEKMQ (reference sequence). Trimming took 4 bases from V and 7 from J; bases not matched to a gene: 6. The CDR3 loop reads CASSSRTGHQPQHF. The CDR3, as DNA: TGTGCCAGCAGCTCCCGGACAGGGCACCAGCCCCAGCATTTT.

On this clone itself: Other DNA sequences in this specimen translate into the identical CDR3. The chain recombines TRBV7-2 with TRBJ1-1; possible D gene TRBD1, 6 bases. Trimming took 5 bases from V and 2 from J, leaving 12 bases between them. The CDR3 is 14 amino acids. The germline V gene encodes CDR1 SGHTA and CDR2 FQGNSA. The CDR3 DNA sequence: TGTGCCAGCAGCCCAGCAGGGGCCAACACTGAAGCTTTCTTT. Translated, it gives CASSPAGANTEAFF.

This clone occurred once. The rearrangement links TRBV2 to TRBJ2-2, with D possibly being TRBD2 (6 bases). Germline CDR1 and CDR2: SNHLY and FYNNEI. This CDR3 has 14 amino acids. The V end was cut by 9 bases, the J end by 1 base, with 12 bases between. CDR3: CASAGLRNTGELFF. The CDR3 bases are TGTGCCAGTGCGGGACTCCGGAACACCGGGGAGCTGTTTTTT.

The gene calls are TRBV30 and TRBJ1-2, with 10 bases identical to TRBD1. CDR3 size: 13 residues. V lost 1 base, J lost 10 bases, and 6 bases stayed unmatched. Germline CDR1 and CDR2: GTSNPN and SVGIG (reference sequence). CDR3 sequence (DNA): TGTGCCTGGAGTGCGGACAGGGGGGTGACCTACACCTTC. Encoded protein: CAWSADRGVTYTF.

This rearrangement joins TRBV7-2 to TRBJ2-7; 8 nucleotides line up with TRBD1. With 1 base clipped from V and 4 bases from J, the junction kept 3 bases outside the gene matches. The CDR3 is 14 amino acids. CDR1 is SGHTA, CDR2 FQGNSA, per germline. The CDR3 DNA reads as TGTGCCAGCAGCTTAGACAGGGGGAGGTACGAGCAGTACTTC. Encoded protein: CASSLDRGRYEQYF. Variable domain in full (rest from reference TRBV7-2 and TRBJ2-7): GAGVSQSPSNKVTEKGKDVELRCDPISGHTALYWYRQSLGQGLEFLIYFQGNSAPDKSGLPSDRFSAERTGGSVSTLTIQRTQQEDSAVYLCASSLDRGRYEQYFGPGTRLTVT.

The chain combines TRBV7-9 with TRBJ1-1, with D possibly TRBD1 on 5 matching bases. Between the trimmed V and J ends, which lost 5 bases and 12 bases, there was a span of 16 bases. The V gene's germline CDR1 is SEHNR and CDR2 FQNEAQ (reference sequence). CDR3 length: 12 residues. CDR3 protein: CASSLEGGAPFF. The CDR3 coding sequence is TGTGCCAGCAGCCTAGAGGGAGGGGCCCCTTTCTTT.

The genes are TRBV30 and TRBJ2-7; D gene ambiguous. The V gene's germline CDR1 is GTSNPN and CDR2 SVGIG (reference sequence). V lost 4 bases and J 7 bases, leaving 14 bases between the germline ends. The CDR3 is 12 amino acids. The CDR3: CAWNVPGGEQYF. DNA of the CDR3: TGTGCCTGGAATGTGCCCGGCGGAGAGCAGTACTTC. The whole variable domain, filled in from reference TRBV30 and TRBJ2-7, reads SQTIHQWPATLVQPVGSPLSLECTVEGTSNPNLYWYRQAAGRGLQLLFYSVGIGQISSEVPQNLSASRPQDRQFILSSKKLLLSDSGFYLCAWNVPGGEQYFGPGTRLTVT.

In its sample, this clone was seen a few times. The V call is TRBV27, the J call TRBJ2-7; the match to TRBD1 covers 8 bases. The CDR3 sequence is 12 residues long. Per the germline V gene, CDR1 is MNHEY and CDR2 is SMNVEV (reference sequence). The J segment lost 6 bases and the V segment lost 8 bases, leaving 6 bases of the junction unmatched. CDR3 loop: CASAHDRGEQYF. The DNA for the CDR3 is TGTGCCAGCGCCCATGACAGGGGCGAGCAGTACTTC.

V usage is TRBV13 and J usage is TRBJ2-5; TRBD2 matches 11 bases. CDR3 length equals 16 residues. Germline V gives CDR1 PRHDT, CDR2 FYEKMQ (reference sequence). J gave up 2 bases and V 2 bases, and 4 bases lay outside the gene matches. CDR3 in amino acids: CASSLFLAGGQETQYF. CDR3 DNA: TGTGCCAGCAGCTTATTCCTAGCGGGGGGACAAGAGACCCAGTACTTC. Full variable domain (outside the CDR3, taken from reference TRBV13 and TRBJ2-5): AAGVIQSPRHLIKEKRETATLKCYPIPRHDTVYWYQQGPGQDPQFLISFYEKMQSDKGSIPDRFSAQQFSDYHSELNMSSLELGDSALYFCASSLFLAGGQETQYFGPGTRLLVL.

This chain uses TRBV5-5 with TRBJ1-1; TRBD1 might be the D (6 bases). The CDR3 runs to 14 residues. Germline V gives CDR1 SGHKS, CDR2 YYEKEE (reference sequence). V lost 0 bases and J lost 5, with 11 bases in between. As DNA, the CDR3 is TGTGCCAGCAGCTTGGGGCAGGGGAAGACTGAAGCTTTCTTT. It translates to CASSLGQGKTEAFF. Full variable domain (remainder filled in from reference TRBV5-5 and TRBJ1-1): DAGVTQSPTHLIKTRGQQVTLRCSPISGHKSVSWYQQVLGQGPQFIFQYYEKEERGRGNFPDRFSARQFPNYSSELNVNALLLGDSALYLCASSLGQGKTEAFFGQGTRLTVV.

The chain links TRBV28 to TRBJ1-5, with D hard to call. Trimming removed 7 bases from V and 1 base from J, with 11 bases in between. The CDR3 is made up of 14 amino acids. CDR1 MDHEN and CDR2 SYDVKM come from the germline V gene. In DNA, the CDR3 is TGTGCCAGCACCCCCGGATGGAGCAATCAGCCCCAGCATTTT. This translates into CASTPGWSNQPQHF.